This T cell receptor beta chain was found in a study of T cells after yellow fever vaccination. Study details: Preparation of the low-cell-number fractions used SMART-Seq v4 Ultra Low Input. Study results and limitations: Post-booster repertoires again held most primary-vaccination clones (about 96% CD4, just under 90% CD8). Clonotype sharing between CD4 and CD8 compartments was small.

This clonotype came up a few times. Its antigen is undetermined. A universal primer site and UMIs were added as TCR cDNA was made by 5'RACE template switching. TCRdb independently ran MiXCR on the 5' RACE reads; one entry per CDR3 protein. The sample has about 320,000 distinct CDR3 sequences, around 13% seen once. The clonotype was recovered from a man aged 18 to 30 who received the YFV17D yellow fever vaccine. The material was CD4+ T cells sorted from PBMCs, obtained 15 days after the yellow fever booster vaccination.

The DNA of the CDR3 is TGCGCCACCAGGGGACTGGGACAGGGAAGCTACGAGCAGTACTTC. Translation: CATRGLGQGSYEQYF. The V gene is TRBV5-1, the J gene TRBJ2-7; TRBD1 matches 9 bases. Trimming removed 9 bases from V and 3 bases from J; junction bases left unmatched: 13. The CDR3 length is 15 residues. Germline values: CDR1 SGHRS, CDR2 YFSETQ.